Listed here are 28 T cell receptor beta chains from one sample, sequenced in a study of identical twins. MiXCR, run by TCRdb on the 5' RACE reads, gives a single entry per CDR3 protein. The sample lists hundreds of thousands of distinct CDR3 sequences, 6.1% occurring once. Sequenced material: naive T cells sorted from blood. The receptors stem from a man between 18 and 29 years old in good health.

This clonotype appeared many times. The chain combines TRBV12-3 or TRBV12-4 with TRBJ2-1, with D possibly being TRBD1 (6 bases). The CDR3 covers 19 residues. Trimming cost V 4 bases and J 0 bases, with 22 bases left between them. The CDR3 loop reads CASSSTHRWTESSYNEQFF. The CDR3 DNA reads TGTGCCAGCAGTTCAACCCACCGATGGACAGAGAGCTCCTACAATGAGCAGTTCTTC.

The table lists this clonotype with a few counts. The chain joins TRBV6-1 to TRBJ2-1, with 11 bases aligning to TRBD2. The V gene end was trimmed by 4 bases and the J gene end by 4 bases; junction bases not matched to a gene: 3. The CDR3 is 15 residues long. Per germline, CDR1 MNHNS and CDR2 SASEGT. As DNA, the CDR3 is TGTGCCAGCAGTGGAATAGCGGGAGGGTACAATGAGCAGTTCTTC. This translates into CASSGIAGGYNEQFF.

This clonotype appeared many times. This chain links TRBV6-2 or TRBV6-3 with TRBJ2-1, with 7 bases lining up with TRBD1. J gave up 9 bases and V 6 bases, and 14 bases lay outside the gene matches. Germline V lookup: CDR1 MNHEY, CDR2 SVGEGT. This CDR3 contains 15 residues. The CDR3 region is CASRRADREVGEQFF. The CDR3 DNA is TGTGCCAGCAGAAGAGCTGACAGGGAAGTAGGTGAGCAGTTCTTC.

This clonotype was detected many times. This chain uses TRBV10-3 with TRBJ2-6, with D maybe TRBD2 (5 bases). The CDR3 covers 13 residues. The germline CDR1 and CDR2 sequences are ENHRY and SYGVKD. Between the trimmed V and J ends, which lost 8 bases and 3 bases, there was a span of 8 bases. This CDR3 is CAIGGGGANVLTF. The CDR3, as DNA: TGTGCCATCGGAGGCGGTGGGGCCAACGTCCTGACTTTC.

This clonotype has only a few counts. This chain links TRBV11-3 with TRBJ2-2, with D perhaps assigned TRBD1 or TRBD2 (5 bases each). The CDR3 loop spans 12 amino acids. Germline V gene lookup returns CDR1 SGHNT and CDR2 YENEEA. V lost 5 bases to trimming and J lost 9 bases, with 10 bases between them. CDR3 loop: CASSRDGRELFF. The CDR3 nucleotides read TGTGCCAGCAGCCGGGACGGGAGGGAGCTGTTTTTT.

This clonotype was found many times. V and J are TRBV27 and TRBJ2-2; D ambiguous. The length of the CDR3 is 13 residues. The V gene lost 3 bases and the J gene lost 8 bases, with 10 bases spanning the gap. Per germline, CDR1 MNHEY and CDR2 SMNVEV (reference sequence). The CDR3 protein is CASSFAGLGELFF. In DNA form, the CDR3 reads TGTGCCAGCAGTTTCGCCGGATTAGGGGAGCTGTTTTTT.

This clonotype has at least ten counts. The gene calls are TRBV27 and TRBJ1-1; 8 bases align to TRBD1. Germline lookup yields CDR1 MNHEY and CDR2 SMNVEV (reference sequence). The CDR3 consists of 13 residues. The V and J ends lost 6 bases and 11 bases, in that order; junction bases with no gene match: 11. The CDR3 protein is CASRGQGAADAFF. In DNA, the CDR3 is TGTGCCAGCAGGGGGCAGGGGGCAGCGGATGCTTTCTTT.

This clonotype has more than one count but fewer than ten. This chain links TRBV12-3 or TRBV12-4 with TRBJ2-1; the match to TRBD2 covers 7 bases. The ends lost 4 bases at V and 2 bases at J; junction bases unmatched: 5. The CDR3 contains 15 residues. This CDR3 is CASSYAGVPYNEQFF. The CDR3 nucleotides read TGTGCCAGCAGTTATGCGGGAGTGCCCTACAATGAGCAGTTCTTC.

This clonotype was picked up a small number of times. V and J are TRBV27 and TRBJ2-7, with 10 positions matching TRBD2. Trimming at V came to 6 bases and at J to 2 bases, leaving 10 bases not matched to a gene. Germline lookup yields CDR1 MNHEY and CDR2 SMNVEV (reference sequence). The CDR3 loop spans 16 amino acids. The CDR3 protein is CASRRIAGGVTYEQYV. The CDR3 DNA reads as TGTGCCAGCAGACGAATAGCGGGAGGTGTGACCTACGAGCAGTACGTC.

This clonotype showed up many times. This rearrangement joins TRBV29-1 to TRBJ2-1; TRBD1 matches at 11 bases. CDR1 and CDR2 from the germline V gene are SQVTM and ANQGSEA. This CDR3 comprises 17 residues. With 7 bases clipped from V and 3 bases from J, the junction kept 14 bases outside the gene matches. CDR3 region: CSGSGTGGRSIYNEQFF. In DNA form, the CDR3 reads TGCAGCGGCTCCGGGACAGGGGGAAGGTCGATCTACAATGAGCAGTTCTTC.

The chain carries TRBV6-1 and TRBJ2-7; possibly TRBD1 for D (6 bases). CDR1 is MNHNS and CDR2 is SASEGT in the germline V gene. The CDR3 spans 14 residues. The germline V and J ends were trimmed by 4 bases and 4 bases, with 14 bases remaining between them. CDR3 residues: CASSALQGKYEQYV. CDR3 bases: TGTGCCAGCAGTGCCCTCCAGGGGAAGTACGAGCAGTACGTC.

The rearrangement links TRBV5-1 to TRBJ2-1; no clear D gene. The CDR3 runs 11 residues. Germline CDR1 and CDR2: SGHRS and YFSETQ. Trimming left V 4 bases short and J 9 bases short, with 8 bases between. The CDR3 loop is CASSGDIEQFF. The CDR3 DNA follows: TGCGCCAGCAGCGGCGATATTGAGCAGTTCTTC.

This clonotype showed up just a few times. The rearrangement uses TRBV30 and TRBJ2-4; 8 bases line up with TRBD1. This CDR3 region has 15 residues. With 4 bases clipped from V and 0 bases from J, the junction kept 5 bases outside the gene matches. Germline V gene sequence: CDR1 GTSNPN, CDR2 SVGIG (reference sequence). The DNA for the CDR3 is TGTGCCTGGACAGGGGGCTCTCTAGCCAAAAACATTCAGTACTTC. Residues: CAWTGGSLAKNIQYF.

V and J are TRBV5-1 and TRBJ1-6; tentatively, D is TRBD1 (5 bases). The CDR3 has 15 amino acids. The germline gives CDR1 SGHRS, CDR2 YFSETQ. The ends were cut back, 4 bases at V and 7 bases at J, with 15 bases in the middle. The CDR3 coding sequence is TGCGCCAGCAGCCTCTCAGACAGACGAAATTCACCCCTCCACTTT. Its translation: CASSLSDRRNSPLHF.

The table lists this clonotype with a few counts. The chain joins TRBV12-3 or TRBV12-4 to TRBJ2-1; D tentatively reads TRBD1 or TRBD2 (5 bases each). Trimming pared 1 base from V and 8 bases from J, leaving 24 bases between. This CDR3 is 18 amino acids long. This chain's CDR3 is CASSLGLPGPSSGYEQFF. CDR3 nucleotides: TGTGCCAGCAGTTTAGGGTTACCGGGACCCTCCTCGGGGTATGAGCAGTTCTTC.

V is TRBV5-1 and J is TRBJ1-1, with unresolved D. The ends were cut back, 0 bases at V and 3 bases at J, with 12 bases in the middle. CDR3 length equals 15 residues. CDR1 and CDR2 (germline): SGHRS, YFSETQ. Written as DNA, the CDR3 is TGCGCCAGCAGCTTGGAGGGCACGGAGTACACTGAAGCTTTCTTT. This sequence encodes CASSLEGTEYTEAFF.

This clonotype appeared many times. The gene calls are TRBV6-5 and TRBJ2-1; 14 bases agree with TRBD2. The V segment lost 0 bases and the J segment 5 bases; nucleotides outside the gene matches: 9. CDR1 is MNHEY and CDR2 is SVGAGI in the germline V gene. This CDR3 comprises 19 residues. The CDR3 spells CASSYSNPGLAGADNEQFF. CDR3 in DNA: TGTGCCAGCAGTTACTCGAATCCGGGACTAGCGGGAGCTGACAATGAGCAGTTCTTC.

This clonotype was seen a handful of times. The chain links TRBV29-1 to TRBJ2-3; 7 bases agree with TRBD2. The CDR3 is 13 residues long. Trimming removed 4 bases from V and 4 bases from J; junction bases left unmatched: 5. In germline, CDR1 is SQVTM, CDR2 ANQGSEA. In nucleotides, the CDR3 is TGCAGCGTTGCGCTGGCGGGAGCAGATACGCAGTATTTT. Translated, it gives CSVALAGADTQYF.

This clonotype has only a few counts. V gene TRBV7-4 combines with J gene TRBJ2-7; no clear D gene. This CDR3 has 14 amino acids. The germline CDR1 and CDR2 sequences are SGHVT and SQSDAQ. Trimming took off 0 bases at V and 2 bases at J, with 8 bases between the two ends. CDR3 coding DNA: TGTGCCAGCAGCTTAGCCCACCGAACCTACGAGCAGTACGTC. It specifies CASSLAHRTYEQYV.

This clonotype was detected ten times or more. The genes are TRBV24-1 and TRBJ2-3; 10 bases match TRBD2. After removal of 8 bases from V and 4 bases from J, the junction contained 5 bases not matched to a gene. This CDR3 spans 14 amino acids. Germline CDR1 and CDR2: KGHDR and SFDVKD. This chain's CDR3 is CATTSGRVADTQYF. DNA for the CDR3: TGTGCCACCACAAGCGGGAGGGTGGCAGATACGCAGTATTTT.

The gene calls are TRBV29-1 and TRBJ2-2; D is undetermined. The CDR3 spans 12 residues. Germline V gene lookup returns CDR1 SQVTM and CDR2 ANQGSEA. The V gene lost 5 bases and the J gene lost 4 bases, with 8 bases spanning the gap. The CDR3 DNA follows: TGCAGCGTTTACAGCGCCACCGGGGAGCTGTTTTTT. It encodes CSVYSATGELFF.

This clonotype has ten or more counts. The chain has TRBV28 and TRBJ2-5; D is unclear. The CDR3 is 12 amino acids. V dropped 1 base and J dropped 9 bases, with 9 bases sitting between them. In germline, CDR1 is MDHEN, CDR2 SYDVKM. Here the CDR3 DNA reads TGTGCCAGCAGTTTATTAGGCCTAGCCCAGTACTTC. As protein: CASSLLGLAQYF. Drawing the rest from reference TRBV28 and TRBJ2-5, the complete variable domain is DVKVTQSSRYLVKRTGEKVFLECVQDMDHENMFWYRQDPGLGLRLIYFSYDVKMKEKGDIPEGYSVSREKKERFSLILESASTNQTSMYLCASSLLGLAQYFGPGTRLLVL.

This clonotype was recorded at least ten times. The chain recombines TRBV6-5 with TRBJ2-7; unclear D gene. The CDR3 sequence is 14 residues long. CDR1 MNHEY and CDR2 SVGAGI come from the germline V gene. V lost 0 bases and J lost 2, with 8 bases in between. The CDR3 spells CASSYSSGAYEQYV. CDR3 DNA sequence: TGTGCCAGCAGTTACTCGTCCGGCGCCTACGAGCAGTACGTC.

This clonotype was recorded at least ten times. V is TRBV12-3 or TRBV12-4 and J is TRBJ2-5; D is undetermined. The CDR3 has 14 amino acids. Deletions cut 4 bases from V and 1 base from J, with 10 bases between. Written as DNA, the CDR3 is TGTGCCAGCAGTTCTTGGGCAGGCCAAGAGACCCAGTACTTC. It codes for CASSSWAGQETQYF.

This clonotype was counted ten times or more. CDR3 in DNA: TGTGCCATCAGTGAGTCAGCGGGAGAACTAGACGAGCAGTACTTC. Translated, it gives CAISESAGELDEQYF. V is TRBV10-3 and J is TRBJ2-7; 8 nucleotides agree with TRBD2. In germline, CDR1 is ENHRY, CDR2 SYGVKD. The junction had 6 bases not matched to a gene; V was cut back by 0 bases and J by 5 bases. This CDR3 contains 15 residues.

The chain uses TRBV11-2 and TRBJ2-1; the D gene is possibly TRBD2 (5 bases). Germline V gene sequence: CDR1 SGHAT, CDR2 FQNNGV. V lost 0 bases and J lost 1, with 13 bases in between. The CDR3 is made up of 17 amino acids. CDR3 sequence (DNA): TGTGCCAGCAGCTTAGATCTCGAGGGAGCATCCTACAATGAGCAGTTCTTC. Translating gives CASSLDLEGASYNEQFF.

This clonotype was found many times. The chain has TRBV30 and TRBJ2-1, with D tentatively TRBD2 (5 bases). The V and J ends lost 0 bases and 6 bases respectively, with 12 bases between them. In germline, CDR1 is GTSNPN, CDR2 SVGIG (reference sequence). There are 14 residues in the CDR3. CDR3 DNA sequence: TGTGCCTGGAGTGTCTCAGCGGAGTTCAATGAGCAGTTCTTC. This translates into CAWSVSAEFNEQFF.

This rearrangement joins TRBV5-5 to TRBJ2-1; TRBD2 aligns across 7 bases. Germline V gene data show CDR1 as SGHKS and CDR2 as YYEKEE (reference sequence). The CDR3 has 16 residues. J lost 6 bases, V lost 0 bases, and 9 bases had no gene match. The CDR3 coding sequence is TGTGCCAGCAGCTTGGGGCTAGCGGTCCCCGGCAATGAGCAGTTCTTC. Its translation is CASSLGLAVPGNEQFF. The whole variable domain, filled in from reference TRBV5-5 and TRBJ2-1, reads DAGVTQSPTHLIKTRGQQVTLRCSPISGHKSVSWYQQVLGQGPQFIFQYYEKEERGRGNFPDRFSARQFPNYSSELNVNALLLGDSALYLCASSLGLAVPGNEQFFGPGTRLTVL.